This T cell receptor (beta chain) emerged from a study of T cell repertoires in cytomegalovirus infection. This CDR3 has 14 amino acids. The V and J ends lost 1 base and 1 base respectively, with 7 bases between them. Germline CDR1 reads SGHTA; CDR2 reads FQGNSA. This clonotype showed up just a few times. Its target is not known. One entry per CDR3 protein results from TCRdb running MiXCR on the reads. The profile covers about 180,000 distinct CDR3 sequences, with about a sixth appearing a single time and almost 25% taken by the ten largest. Study findings and constraints: There were carriers of CMV plus the relevant HLA, and cumulative public TCR beta family frequency identified them.

This TCR was recovered from a human donor in good health (CMV status not recorded). Some clones in this sample may be carry-over from other donors' samples. V is TRBV7-2 and J is TRBJ1-1; D remains ambiguous. Source material: CD8+ T cells from PBMCs. CDR3 region: CASSLGASNTEAFF. The CDR3 region has the DNA TGTGCCAGCAGCTTAGGGGCGTCGAACACTGAAGCTTTCTTT.